Below, one T cell receptor beta chain is given with its context. Its antigen is unknown. Base qualities are not at hand, and no much larger clone is one base apart. Collaborating institutions collected whole blood in K2EDTA tubes following their own protocols. For TCRbeta analysis, collaborators shipped samples as frozen whole blood, isolated PBMCs, or DNA extracted from either of those sample types. V loses 2 bases of germline sequence and J loses 8 bases, and the interval between the two ends is 12 bases. Reading the germline V gene gives CDR1 MDHEN and CDR2 SYDVKM. Measured from the cysteine to the phenylalanine, the CDR3 is 13 residues long. The retained sequence is limited to the CDR3, 39 bases, with the frame set at the first base. This sample is part of a study of blood T cell repertoires in COVID-19 (TCRdb year 2020). Looking at the study overall: Collaborator samples came from the United States, Italy and Spain and covered acute and convalescent phases of COVID-19. The material from the prospective study consisted of cDNA or gDNA derived from T cells, B-cell-depleted T cells, or PBMCs. Subjects who had been exposed to COVID-19, were actively infected with it, or had recovered from it provided the deeply sampled blood TCRbeta repertoires that made up the dataset. The repertoires were released in a freely available public database meant as a resource for research on the immune response to SARS-CoV-2. Samples came from the ongoing ImmuneRACE study (first 160 participants) plus 1,254 subjects from 6 global collaborators. Nearly every sample came with metadata listing a de-identified subject ID, COVID-19 status, age in years and sex. HLA class I and class II types, where available, came from metadata supplied by the sample provider rather than from assay-based typing.

TCRbeta CDR3 regions were amplified from genomic DNA by means of the immunoSEQ Assay, a bias-controlled multiplex PCR. In the authors' own workflow: The number of nucleated cells in each sample was estimated from the amplification of reference gene primers within the assay. Sequence reads were collapsed and filtered to measure the absolute abundance of every unique TCRbeta CDR3 rearrangement. Productive Simpson clonality was computed per sample as the square root of Simpson's diversity index over productive rearrangements. TCRdb holds this immuneACCESS table with in-frame rearrangements only. Some clones are missing; in checked studies, unresolved V genes explain under half, and the rest has no known cause. V and J calls plus clone size are reproduced from that table; the DNA served to infer D and trimming. This sample holds 200,000 or so clones; about 82% were observed only once. Jointly, the top ten make up more than 5% of the sample.

General conclusions and limits of the study: The amount of clinical and demographic metadata varied by source and participant and was provided uncurated.

The receptor chain draws on TRBV28 and TRBJ1-1, with TRBD1 perhaps the D gene, on 5 matching bases. The sequencing input was peripheral blood. This clonotype originated in a young woman with acute or convalescent COVID-19. This receptor has the CDR3 CASSLPWTSEAFF. In nucleotide form, the sequence is TGTGCCAGCAGTTTACCCTGGACATCCGAAGCTTTCTTT.